The entry below gives a single TCR beta chain sequence along with its context. CDR3 length: 13 residues. Trimming removed 1 base from V and 7 bases from J, with 8 bases in between. Per germline, CDR1 SGHAT and CDR2 FQNNGV. Sequenced by immunoSEQ multiplex PCR; TCRdb stores in-frame clones only, minus some. The data show some 78,000 clones, with more than 85% seen just once and approximately 0.37% held by the top ten. The record originates from a study of technical replicates of blood from several donors. The source is a human donor in good health. V usage is TRBV11-2 and J usage is TRBJ2-1, with D maybe TRBD2 (6 bases). The specimen sequenced was T cells isolated from PBMCs. The chain's CDR3 is CASSLVGGNEQFF. The CDR3 DNA reads as TGTGCCAGCAGCTTAGTTGGGGGGAATGAGCAGTTCTTC.